The next 5 T cell receptor beta chains were all read from a single sample in a study of shared clonotypes between healthy human individuals. The protocol was immunoSEQ multiplex PCR, while the TCRdb copy is restricted to in-frame clones and leaves out a portion. In the table there are a few million clones, more than 80% of which are singletons. The sequenced sample was naive CD4+ T cells from PBMCs. Regarding subset: CD45RA+ positively selected. The receptor set was obtained from a young man in good health. Some clones in this sample may be carry-over from other donors' samples.

The chain uses TRBV6-5 and TRBJ2-7; 7 nucleotides agree with TRBD1. Germline V CDR1 and CDR2: MNHEY, SVGAGI. CDR3 size: 16 residues. The V segment lost 1 base and the J segment 1 base; nucleotides outside the gene matches: 7. In DNA form, the CDR3 reads TGTGCCAGCAGTTACTATCGGGACAGCCGTTCCTACGAGCAGTACTTC. Protein sequence: CASSYYRDSRSYEQYF.

The J gene is TRBJ2-7, the V gene TRBV19, with TRBD1 identical over 10 bases. The J segment lost 3 bases and the V segment lost 7 bases, leaving 3 bases of the junction unmatched. This CDR3 has 13 amino acids. Germline V gene lookup returns CDR1 LNHDA and CDR2 SQIVND (reference sequence). CDR3 nucleotide sequence: TGTGCCAGTAAGAGGACAGGGGGCTACGAGCAGTACTTC. It yields the protein CASKRTGGYEQYF.

This chain uses TRBV2 with TRBJ2-2, with TRBD2 matching 15 bases. CDR3 length equals 15 residues. V shed 7 bases and J 5 bases; nucleotides not matched to a gene: 2. Germline V gene lookup returns CDR1 SNHLY and CDR2 FYNNEI. The CDR3 is CASTGLAGGTGELFF. The CDR3 region has the DNA TGTGCCAGCACCGGACTAGCGGGAGGGACCGGGGAGCTGTTTTTT.

J is TRBJ1-4 and V is TRBV5-1; 9 nucleotides agree with TRBD1. CDR1 and CDR2 (germline): SGHRS, YFSETQ. The CDR3 totals 14 residues. V lost 2 bases, J lost 7 bases, and 3 bases stayed unmatched. The CDR3 sequence: CASSFGTGLEKLFF. As DNA, the CDR3 is TGCGCCAGCAGCTTCGGGACAGGGCTTGAAAAACTGTTTTTT.

This rearrangement joins TRBV6-6 to TRBJ1-2; 7 positions match TRBD1. V shed 2 bases, J shed 6 bases, and the junction held 9 bases outside the gene matches. This CDR3 region has 15 residues. Germline-derived CDR1 and CDR2 are MNHNY and SVGAGI (reference sequence). CDR3 protein: CASSYVYQGENGYTF. CDR3 bases: TGTGCCAGCAGTTACGTTTATCAGGGGGAGAATGGCTACACCTTC.